This note documents a single T cell receptor (beta chain) sequence. The assay was immunoSEQ multiplex PCR, and TCRdb's table has in-frame clones only and misses some. The table has roughly 90,000 clones, around 85% seen once. Germline values: CDR1 KGHSH, CDR2 LQKENI. Trimming took 6 bases from V and 8 from J, leaving 13 bases between them. The CDR3 sequence is 13 residues long. The record originates from a study of OX40 agonist ivuxolimab in advanced cancers. On the study more broadly: Three patients, one with hepatocellular carcinoma and two with cutaneous melanoma, achieved partial responses.

This clonotype was obtained from an adult with an advanced solid tumor such as melanoma, head and neck, liver or kidney cancer. The chain has TRBV18 and TRBJ1-4; D is unclear. The material sequenced was CD4+ or CD8+ T cells sorted from blood, taken in a trial of the OX40 agonist ivuxolimab. The CDR3 loop reads CASSPTAGEKLFF. The CDR3, as DNA: TGTGCCAGCTCTCCCACGGCGGGGGAAAAACTGTTTTTT.